These 23 T cell receptor beta chains came from one sample sequenced in a study of OX40 agonist ivuxolimab in advanced cancers. Generated by immunoSEQ multiplex PCR, the TCRdb table keeps only in-frame clones and is missing some. The sample has about 100,000 clones, about nine tenths seen once; the top ten hold 0.31%. The sample consisted of CD4+ or CD8+ T cells sorted from blood, taken in a trial of the OX40 agonist ivuxolimab. The receptors stem from an adult with an advanced solid tumor such as melanoma, head and neck, liver or kidney cancer.

This chain connects TRBV28 to TRBJ1-5, with TRBD1 as a possible D gene (6 bases). Trimming removed 2 bases from V and 6 bases from J, with 11 bases in between. The CDR3 contains 14 residues. Per the germline V gene, CDR1 is MDHEN and CDR2 is SYDVKM. CDR3 sequence reads: CASSLGGGIQPQHF. Here the CDR3 DNA reads TGTGCCAGCAGTTTAGGAGGGGGGATTCAGCCCCAGCATTTT. Complete variable domain (other parts from reference TRBV28 and TRBJ1-5): DVKVTQSSRYLVKRTGEKVFLECVQDMDHENMFWYRQDPGLGLRLIYFSYDVKMKEKGDIPEGYSVSREKKERFSLILESASTNQTSMYLCASSLGGGIQPQHFGDGTRLSIL.

This clone was recorded only once. The J gene is TRBJ2-5, the V gene TRBV5-1; 11 bases fit TRBD1. The CDR3 is made up of 17 amino acids. Looked up from germline, CDR1 is SGHRS and CDR2 is YFSETQ. J lost 5 bases, V lost 4 bases, and 13 bases had no gene match. Here the CDR3 DNA reads TGCGCCAGCAGCCCTACCCCCAGGACAGGGGGCTTGGAGACCCAGTACTTC. Its translation: CASSPTPRTGGLETQYF.

The rearrangement uses TRBV7-2 and TRBJ1-1; the match to TRBD1 covers 9 bases. The CDR3 has 15 amino acids. Germline lookup yields CDR1 SGHTA and CDR2 FQGNSA. V lost 5 bases and J lost 4; bases outside the gene matches: 8. CDR3: CASSQKTGGSTEAFF. CDR3 in DNA: TGTGCCAGCAGCCAAAAGACAGGGGGAAGCACTGAAGCTTTCTTT. Variable domain in full (rest from reference TRBV7-2 and TRBJ1-1): GAGVSQSPSNKVTEKGKDVELRCDPISGHTALYWYRQSLGQGLEFLIYFQGNSAPDKSGLPSDRFSAERTGGSVSTLTIQRTQQEDSAVYLCASSQKTGGSTEAFFGQGTRLTVV.

In this sample, this clone turned up once. The chain recombines TRBV28 with TRBJ2-7; D tentatively reads TRBD1 or TRBD2 (6 bases each). Germline CDR1 is MDHEN and CDR2 is SYDVKM. The CDR3 covers 15 residues. V was clipped by 5 bases and J by 4 bases, with 18 bases between them. The CDR3 DNA follows: TGTGCCAGCAGTGATGGTGGGGGGCGTCGTTACGAGCAGTACTTC. It encodes CASSDGGGRRYEQYF.

The CDR3 nucleotides read TGTGCCAGCAGTTTCCGACTAGCGGGAGCAAAAACCGGGGAGCTGTTTTTT. Its translation: CASSFRLAGAKTGELFF. The genes are TRBV27 and TRBJ2-2; 12 bases are shared with TRBD2. Germline CDR1 is MNHEY and CDR2 is SMNVEV (reference sequence). Trimming at V came to 3 bases and at J to 5 bases, leaving 7 bases not matched to a gene. There are 17 residues in the CDR3.

The rearrangement uses TRBV4-2 and TRBJ2-3; maybe TRBD2 (6 bases). Trimming removed 4 bases from V and 4 bases from J, with 12 bases in between. This CDR3 is built from 14 residues. In germline, CDR1 is LGHNA, CDR2 YNFKEQ. CDR3 loop: CASSPRDPPDTQYF. The CDR3 DNA follows: TGTGCCAGCAGCCCGCGGGACCCCCCAGATACGCAGTATTTT.

V usage is TRBV6-5 and J usage is TRBJ1-2; 8 nucleotides agree with TRBD1. V was clipped by 0 bases and J by 5 bases; unmatched bases: 2. The CDR3 covers 14 residues. CDR1 and CDR2 from the germline V gene are MNHEY and SVGAGI. The CDR3, as DNA: TGTGCCAGCAGTTACTCGGACAGGGCTTATGGCTACACCTTC. Protein product: CASSYSDRAYGYTF.

The chain joins TRBV11-2 to TRBJ2-5; D unresolved. V lost 3 bases to trimming and J lost 6 bases, with 8 bases between them. CDR3 size: 12 residues. Germline CDR1 reads SGHAT; CDR2 reads FQNNGV. The CDR3 region has the DNA TGTGCCAGCAGCTTGGTTCCGCAGACCCAGTACTTC. It specifies CASSLVPQTQYF.

The CDR3 DNA reads as TGTGCCAGCAGCTTTGGGGGCAATCAGCCCCAGCATTTT. Amino acid sequence: CASSFGGNQPQHF. The rearrangement links TRBV7-2 to TRBJ1-5, with D unclear. V was pared by 3 bases and J by 2 bases, with 5 bases between. This CDR3 is 13 amino acids long. Looked up from germline, CDR1 is SGHTA and CDR2 is FQGNSA.

The rearrangement uses TRBV7-2 and TRBJ2-7; 7 nucleotides match TRBD2. Germline loops: CDR1 SGHTA, CDR2 FQGNSA. CDR3 length: 16 amino acids. Trimming removed 0 bases from V and 0 bases from J; junction bases left unmatched: 5. CDR3 sequence (DNA): TGTGCCAGCAGCTTAGCCGCTAGCGGAGTCTCCTACGAGCAGTACTTC. Translation: CASSLAASGVSYEQYF.

V is TRBV9 and J is TRBJ2-3; D ambiguous. The CDR3 runs to 15 residues. The germline V gene encodes CDR1 SGDLS and CDR2 YYNGEE. Trimming stripped 4 bases from V and 2 bases from J, with 14 bases between. As DNA, the CDR3 is TGTGCCAGCAGCAAGCGCGCGTCCACCACAGATACGCAGTATTTT. Its protein is CASSKRASTTDTQYF.

The V call is TRBV7-6, the J call TRBJ2-5; no clear D gene. The germline V and J ends were trimmed by 1 base and 6 bases, with 6 bases remaining between them. Germline lookup yields CDR1 SGHVS and CDR2 FNYEAQ. The CDR3 covers 12 residues. CDR3 in amino acids: CASSLVPKTQYF. The CDR3 DNA reads TGTGCCAGCAGCTTAGTTCCCAAGACCCAGTACTTC.

This clone was observed once. The chain carries TRBV6-5 and TRBJ2-5; 7 bases fit TRBD1. V lost 6 bases and J lost 5; bases outside the gene matches: 12. CDR1 and CDR2 (germline): MNHEY, SVGAGI. This CDR3 region has 15 residues. CDR3 DNA sequence: TGTGCCAGCAGACACACCGGGACAGAGGGGGAGACCCAGTACTTC. Its protein product is CASRHTGTEGETQYF.

The chain carries TRBV6-4 and TRBJ2-5; TRBD2 might be the D (5 bases). Trimming shortened V by 4 bases and J by 5 bases, and 11 bases separated the two germline ends. CDR1 and CDR2 (germline): MRHNA, SNTAGT. CDR3 length equals 13 residues. The CDR3 DNA reads as TGTGCCAGCAGTGCGGACTTAGGGGAGACCCAGTACTTC. It specifies CASSADLGETQYF.

This clone was counted only a few times. V usage is TRBV28 and J usage is TRBJ1-2; possibly TRBD1 for D (6 bases). V dropped 8 bases and J dropped 4 bases, with 17 bases sitting between them. From germline, CDR1 is MDHEN and CDR2 SYDVKM. CDR3 length: 14 amino acids. The chain's CDR3 is CASFRGAGGYGYTF. CDR3 in DNA: TGTGCCAGCTTTCGGGGGGCGGGCGGCTATGGCTACACCTTC.

This sequence joins TRBV7-2 and TRBJ2-5; 7 nucleotides align to TRBD1. The J call could be wrong; TRBJ2-7 is a better fit for the DNA end. The CDR3 is 14 amino acids. Germline V CDR1 and CDR2: SGHTA, FQGNSA. The CDR3 DNA sequence: TGTGCCAGCAGCCAAAGGACAGGAGGCTACGAGCAGTACTTC. This gives the protein CASSQRTGGYEQYF.

The genes are TRBV10-1 and TRBJ2-1; D perhaps matches TRBD2 (5 bases). CDR3 length: 17 residues. Germline V CDR1 and CDR2: WNHNN, SYGVQD (reference sequence). V lost 0 bases, J lost 0 bases, and 12 bases lay in between. The CDR3 is CASSESGLANSYNEQFF. In nucleotides, the CDR3 is TGCGCCAGCAGTGAGTCCGGGCTAGCCAACTCCTACAATGAGCAGTTCTTC.

The chain employs TRBV19 and TRBJ1-5, with D possibly being TRBD1 (5 bases). The ends were cut back, 3 bases at V and 0 bases at J, with 12 bases in the middle. Per the germline V gene, CDR1 is LNHDA and CDR2 is SQIVND (reference sequence). The CDR3 has 16 amino acids. CDR3: CASSIFGTVSNQPQHF. DNA for the CDR3: TGTGCCAGTAGTATTTTCGGGACGGTTAGCAATCAGCCCCAGCATTTT.

V gene TRBV5-1 combines with J gene TRBJ1-2, with 8 bases identical to TRBD1. Germline CDR1 is SGHRS and CDR2 is YFSETQ. V was clipped by 0 bases and J by 7 bases; unmatched bases: 14. This CDR3 region has 17 residues. CDR3 protein: CASSLGWTGRRPAGYTF. The CDR3 DNA reads TGCGCCAGCAGCTTGGGGTGGACAGGGCGCCGTCCGGCTGGCTACACCTTC. Complete variable domain (other parts from reference TRBV5-1 and TRBJ1-2): KAGVTQTPRYLIKTRGQQVTLSCSPISGHRSVSWYQQTPGQGLQFLFEYFSETQRNKGNFPGRFSGRQFSNSRSEMNVSTLELGDSALYLCASSLGWTGRRPAGYTFGSGTRLTVV.

In this sample, this clone turned up once. V and J are TRBV28 and TRBJ2-2; a weak D match, TRBD1 (6 bases). V lost 5 bases and J 7 bases, leaving 20 bases between the germline ends. The CDR3 has 16 residues. Germline loops: CDR1 MDHEN, CDR2 SYDVKM. For the CDR3, the DNA is TGTGCCAGCAGTCCTACTGGACAGAGAAGTAGCGGGGAGCTGTTTTTT. Amino acid sequence: CASSPTGQRSSGELFF.

V and J are TRBV13 and TRBJ2-3, with 7 bases identical to TRBD2. The germline gives CDR1 PRHDT, CDR2 FYEKMQ (reference sequence). Unmatched junction bases numbered 6, after V lost 5 bases and J lost 7 bases. There are 13 residues in the CDR3. The CDR3 nucleotides read TGTGCCAGCAGCCAGATAGCGGGTTATACGCAGTATTTT. Translated, it gives CASSQIAGYTQYF. Together with reference TRBV13 and TRBJ2-3, the CDR3 gives the full variable domain: AAGVIQSPRHLIKEKRETATLKCYPIPRHDTVYWYQQGPGQDPQFLISFYEKMQSDKGSIPDRFSAQQFSDYHSELNMSSLELGDSALYFCASSQIAGYTQYFGPGTRLTVL.

The chain employs TRBV19 and TRBJ2-1, with 11 nucleotides matching TRBD2. CDR3 length equals 17 residues. Germline V gene sequence: CDR1 LNHDA, CDR2 SQIVND (reference sequence). V gave up 4 bases and J gave up 6 bases; unmatched junction bases: 11. DNA for the CDR3: TGTGCCAGTAGTACCAGACTAGCGGGATCCTCGGGCAATGAGCAGTTCTTC. Residues: CASSTRLAGSSGNEQFF.

V gene TRBV6-5 combines with J gene TRBJ1-2; D remains ambiguous. V was clipped by 2 bases and J by 1 base, with 5 bases between them. This CDR3 is built from 13 residues. From germline, CDR1 is MNHEY and CDR2 SVGAGI. The CDR3 loop is CASSYTRNYGYTF. CDR3 bases: TGTGCCAGCAGTTACACTCGTAACTATGGCTACACCTTC.